The 17 T cell receptor beta chains below were found in one sample sequenced in a study of shared clonotypes between healthy human individuals. Naive CD8 cells lacked CD45RO and underwent positive selection for CCR7, leaving out terminally differentiated effector memory CD45RA+ cells. Generated by immunoSEQ multiplex PCR, the TCRdb table keeps only in-frame clones and is missing some. The profile covers hundreds of thousands of clones, with about 95% appearing a single time and 0.095% to 0.13% taken by the ten largest. Sequenced material: naive CD8+ T cells sorted from blood. The receptors originated from a woman aged 30 to 39 in good health.

The chain employs TRBV11-3 and TRBJ2-7, with a possible D match to TRBD1 (6 bases). V gave up 5 bases and J gave up 0 bases, with 14 bases separating them. Germline CDR1 SGHNT, CDR2 YENEEA. The CDR3 is 15 amino acids. The CDR3 DNA reads TGTGCCAGCAGCACCCACGGGACACCCTCCTACGAGCAGTACTTC. It specifies CASSTHGTPSYEQYF.

The gene calls are TRBV6-1 and TRBJ1-2, with 9 bases aligning to TRBD1. CDR3 size: 15 residues. Trimming at V came to 4 bases and at J to 3 bases, leaving 6 bases not matched to a gene. CDR1 and CDR2 (germline): MNHNS, SASEGT. CDR3 in DNA: TGTGCCAGCAGTGGCGGGACAGGGTACGACTATGGCTACACCTTC. It encodes CASSGGTGYDYGYTF.

This CDR3 reads CASSLAGLPYEQYF. CDR3 DNA sequence: TGTGCCAGCAGCCTGGCAGGGTTACCCTACGAGCAGTACTTC. The gene calls are TRBV7-9 and TRBJ2-7; possibly TRBD1 for D (5 bases). Trimming removed 5 bases from V and 2 bases from J, with 13 bases in between. The germline CDR1 and CDR2 sequences are SEHNR and FQNEAQ (reference sequence). The CDR3 is made up of 14 amino acids.

The J gene is TRBJ2-2, the V gene TRBV9; 7 nucleotides line up with TRBD2. Trimming cost V 7 bases and J 4 bases; bases outside gene matches: 7. The CDR3 spans 14 residues. Germline V CDR1 and CDR2: SGDLS, YYNGEE. In DNA, the CDR3 is TGTGCCAGCGGACTCGGGGGGAGCACCGGGGAGCTGTTTTTT. Protein sequence: CASGLGGSTGELFF.

This clone appeared a few times. The chain joins TRBV19 to TRBJ2-1; D uncertain. The germline gives CDR1 LNHDA, CDR2 SQIVND (reference sequence). Trimming took 5 bases from V and 8 from J, leaving 7 bases between them. The CDR3 is 11 residues long. The CDR3 sequence is CASSGVHEQFF. DNA for the CDR3: TGTGCCAGTAGTGGAGTCCATGAGCAGTTCTTC.

This chain links TRBV7-7 with TRBJ2-5; D is perhaps TRBD2 (6 bases). Germline CDR1 SSHAT, CDR2 FNYEAQ (reference sequence). Trimming took off 2 bases at V and 5 bases at J, with 24 bases between the two ends. This CDR3 is built from 18 residues. Written as DNA, the CDR3 is TGTGCCAGCAGCTTACCCCGCCTTGTGCGGGGTAGACAGGAGACCCAGTACTTC. Translated, it gives CASSLPRLVRGRQETQYF.

About this clone: The CDR3 end shows no conserved phenylalanine or tryptophan, and so a read error is likely. The J gene is TRBJ2-7, the V gene TRBV27; TRBD1 agrees at 8 bases. The CDR3 has 13 residues. V lost 7 bases to trimming and J lost 4 bases; unmatched junction nucleotides: 6. Germline V CDR1 and CDR2: MNHEY, SMNVEV (reference sequence). CDR3 nucleotides: TGTGCCAGCACCCCCGGGACAGGTTACGAGCAGTACCTC. Translating it yields CASTPGTGYEQYL.

The J gene is TRBJ2-5, the V gene TRBV28; D unclear. The J call may not be correct, given that the DNA end is closer to TRBJ2-7. This CDR3 region has 14 residues. Germline V gene data show CDR1 as MDHEN and CDR2 as SYDVKM. CDR3 nucleotide sequence: TGTGCCAGCAGGGACGCAAGGTCCGGATACGAGCAGTACTTC. It codes for CASRDARSGYEQYF.

The genes are TRBV6-1 and TRBJ2-7; 9 bases are a match to TRBD2. CDR1 is MNHNS, CDR2 SASEGT, per germline. The CDR3 has 14 amino acids. V shed 6 bases, J shed 0 bases, and the junction held 3 bases outside the gene matches. This chain's CDR3 is CASSSSGISYEQYF. CDR3 DNA: TGTGCCAGCAGCTCTAGCGGGATCTCCTACGAGCAGTACTTC.

The chain uses TRBV14 and TRBJ2-1, with D possibly being TRBD2 (5 bases). The germline V gene encodes CDR1 SGHDN and CDR2 FVKESK. V was clipped by 1 base and J by 6 bases, with 7 bases between them. CDR3 length equals 13 residues. CDR3 bases: TGTGCCAGCAGCCAAGCTAGCTCCAATGAGCAGTTCTTC. Encoded protein: CASSQASSNEQFF.

Comment on this clone: The same CDR3 arises from other DNA sequences in this sample as well. The CDR3 DNA sequence: TGTGCCAGCAGTCCCGGGACCGCCCAAGAGACCCAGTACTTC. This sequence encodes CASSPGTAQETQYF. The gene calls are TRBV28 and TRBJ2-5; D possibly matches TRBD1 or TRBD2 (5 bases each). This CDR3 is built from 14 residues. Trimming cost V 5 bases and J 1 base, with 11 bases left between them. Germline CDR1 and CDR2: MDHEN and SYDVKM.

The chain employs TRBV5-6 and TRBJ1-1; D gene unclear. V was cut by 5 bases and J by 0 bases, with 8 bases left in between. This CDR3 is built from 13 residues. Germline V CDR1 and CDR2: SGHDT, YYEEEE. CDR3 sequence (DNA): TGTGCCAGCAGTTCTCCTATGAACACTGAAGCTTTCTTT. This codes for CASSSPMNTEAFF.

V usage is TRBV28 and J usage is TRBJ1-5; D is possibly TRBD1 (6 bases). CDR1 and CDR2 from the germline V gene are MDHEN and SYDVKM. The CDR3 is made up of 15 amino acids. V was cut by 6 bases and J by 3 bases, with 15 bases left in between. The CDR3 loop reads CASSWGQFINQPQHF. As DNA, the CDR3 is TGTGCCAGCAGCTGGGGGCAGTTTATCAATCAGCCCCAGCATTTT.

The chain couples TRBV27 to TRBJ2-6; 8 bases line up with TRBD2. J lost 4 bases, V lost 4 bases, and 6 bases had no gene match. The germline gives CDR1 MNHEY, CDR2 SMNVEV (reference sequence). The CDR3 is 16 residues long. CDR3 sequence reads: CASSSGTSIGANVLTF. For the CDR3, the DNA is TGTGCCAGCAGTTCCGGGACTAGTATCGGGGCCAACGTCCTGACTTTC.

The sample holds a few counts of this clone. The V call is TRBV29-1, the J call TRBJ1-1; 8 bases align to TRBD1. There are 13 residues in the CDR3. CDR1 and CDR2 (germline): SQVTM, ANQGSEA. V lost 7 bases and J lost 4; bases outside the gene matches: 8. The CDR3: CSGTGFVVTEAFF. CDR3 in DNA: TGCAGCGGGACAGGGTTCGTGGTCACTGAAGCTTTCTTT.

The rearrangement uses TRBV7-9 and TRBJ2-7; TRBD1 matches 7 bases. This CDR3 region has 15 residues. With V trimmed by 1 base and J by 5 bases, 8 bases remained unmatched. The germline CDR1 and CDR2 sequences are SEHNR and FQNEAQ (reference sequence). The CDR3 nucleotides read TGTGCCAGCAGCTTAGGAGACAGGGACATCGACGAGCAGTACTTC. Encoded protein: CASSLGDRDIDEQYF. The full variable domain, in which reference TRBV7-9 and TRBJ2-7 provide the parts outside the CDR3, is DTGVSQNPRHKITKRGQNVTFRCDPISEHNRLYWYRQTLGQGPEFLTYFQNEAQLEKSRLLSDRFSAERPKGSFSTLEIQRTEQGDSAMYLCASSLGDRDIDEQYFGPGTRLTVT.

The chain links TRBV28 to TRBJ1-1; TRBD1 might be the D (6 bases). V was pared by 6 bases and J by 0 bases, with 14 bases between. This CDR3 has 15 amino acids. From germline, CDR1 is MDHEN and CDR2 SYDVKM. CDR3 loop: CASSADRFMNTEAFF. Written as DNA, the CDR3 is TGTGCCAGCAGCGCGGACAGATTCATGAACACTGAAGCTTTCTTT.